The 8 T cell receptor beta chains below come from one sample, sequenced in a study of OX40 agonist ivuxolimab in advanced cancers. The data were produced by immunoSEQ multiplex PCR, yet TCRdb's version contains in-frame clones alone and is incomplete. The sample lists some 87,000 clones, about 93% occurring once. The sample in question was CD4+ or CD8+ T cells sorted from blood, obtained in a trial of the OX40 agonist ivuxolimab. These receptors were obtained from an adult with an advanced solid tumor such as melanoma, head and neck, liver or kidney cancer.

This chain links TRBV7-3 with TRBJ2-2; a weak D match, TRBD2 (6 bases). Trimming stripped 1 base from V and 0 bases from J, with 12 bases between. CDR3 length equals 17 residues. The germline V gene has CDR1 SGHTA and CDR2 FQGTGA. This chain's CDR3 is CASSLRIADPNTGELFF. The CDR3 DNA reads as TGTGCCAGCAGCTTAAGGATAGCGGACCCGAACACCGGGGAGCTGTTTTTT.

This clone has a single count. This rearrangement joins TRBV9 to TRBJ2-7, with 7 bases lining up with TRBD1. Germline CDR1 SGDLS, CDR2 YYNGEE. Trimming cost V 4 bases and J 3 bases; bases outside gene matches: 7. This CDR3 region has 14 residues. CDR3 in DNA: TGTGCCAGCAGCCCCCCGACAGGGAGCTACGAGCAGTACTTC. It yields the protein CASSPPTGSYEQYF.

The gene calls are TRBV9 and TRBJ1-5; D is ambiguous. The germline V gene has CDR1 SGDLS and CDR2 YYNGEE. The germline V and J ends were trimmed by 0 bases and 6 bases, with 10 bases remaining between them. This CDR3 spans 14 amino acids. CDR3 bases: TGTGCCAGCAGCGTAGGAAATAACGGTCAGCCCCAGCATTTT. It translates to CASSVGNNGQPQHF.

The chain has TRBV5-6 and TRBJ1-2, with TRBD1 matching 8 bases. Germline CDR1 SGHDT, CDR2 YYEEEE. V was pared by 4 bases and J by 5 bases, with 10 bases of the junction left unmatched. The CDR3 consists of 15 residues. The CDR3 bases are TGTGCCAGCAGCCGATACAGGGGGTCGGGGTATGGCTACACCTTC. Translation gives CASSRYRGSGYGYTF. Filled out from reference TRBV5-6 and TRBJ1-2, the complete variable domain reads DAGVTQSPTHLIKTRGQQVTLRCSPKSGHDTVSWYQQALGQGPQFIFQYYEEEERQRGNFPDRFSGHQFPNYSSELNVNALLLGDSALYLCASSRYRGSGYGYTFGSGTRLTVV.

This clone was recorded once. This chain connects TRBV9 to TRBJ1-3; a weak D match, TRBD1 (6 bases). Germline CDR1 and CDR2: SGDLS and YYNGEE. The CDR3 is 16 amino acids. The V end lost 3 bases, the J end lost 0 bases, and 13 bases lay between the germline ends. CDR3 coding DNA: TGTGCCAGCAGCGGACCACAGGGCAGCTCTGGAAACACCATATATTTT. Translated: CASSGPQGSSGNTIYF.

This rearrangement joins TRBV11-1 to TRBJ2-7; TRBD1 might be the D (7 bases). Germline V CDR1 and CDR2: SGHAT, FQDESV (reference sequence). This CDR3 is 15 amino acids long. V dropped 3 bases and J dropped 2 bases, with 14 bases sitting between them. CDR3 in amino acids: CASSFQQGGTYEQYF. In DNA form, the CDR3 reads TGTGCCAGCAGCTTCCAGCAGGGGGGAACCTACGAGCAGTACTTC.

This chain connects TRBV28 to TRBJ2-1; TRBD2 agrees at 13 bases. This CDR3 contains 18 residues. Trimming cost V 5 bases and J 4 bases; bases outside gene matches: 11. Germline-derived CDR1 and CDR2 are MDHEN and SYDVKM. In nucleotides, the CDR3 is TGTGCCAGCAGTGCCGGACTAGCGGGAGAATGGGGTTACAATGAGCAGTTCTTC. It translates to CASSAGLAGEWGYNEQFF.

The CDR3 coding sequence is TGTGCCAGCAGCTTGGTAGGGGGACAGGGCCTGCGAGAGACCCAGTACTTC. Translated, it gives CASSLVGGQGLRETQYF. The chain recombines TRBV5-6 with TRBJ2-5, with 9 positions matching TRBD1. Germline V lookup: CDR1 SGHDT, CDR2 YYEEEE. V was pared by 0 bases and J by 4 bases, with 10 bases of the junction left unmatched. The CDR3 is 17 residues long.